This T cell receptor beta chain was recorded in a study of identical twins (dated by TCRdb to the mid-2010s). With regard to the full study: To test whether fetal clonotypes persist, this study deep-sequenced TCR alpha and beta repertoires from monozygotic twins, from unrelated adults of various ages, and from cord blood. To rule out contamination, the twin experiments were replicated at different times with different library preparation protocols.

For CDR1 and CDR2, the germline V gene lists KGHSH and LQKENI. The germline ends are 10 bases apart after V is trimmed by 4 bases and J by 3 bases. Spanning cysteine to phenylalanine, the CDR3 consists of 14 amino acids. Only the CDR3 portion is preserved as DNA: 42 bases, with reading frame beginning at the first base. In regard to this clonotype: No antigen is known for it. No much larger clone is present one base from it, and per-base qualities are unavailable.

Results the study describes overall, beyond this receptor: Out-of-frame TCR alpha sharing in monozygotic twins was systematically underestimated by recombination models, whereas sharing between unrelated individuals was in agreement with the recombination models. Because the same donors could not be followed over many years, conclusions were based on cross-sectional statistical analysis. Abundant cord blood beta clonotypes carried fewer insertions; young adult naive repertoires showed a weaker similar trend, while memory repertoires showed none. Invariant T cells such as MAIT and iNKT could partly confound zero-insertion analyses, though diverse VJ usage argued against this for most clonotypes. Out-of-frame TCR alpha sequences shared between twins showed an excess of low generation-probability sequences compared with coincidental sharing between unrelated individuals. A weaker excess of twin sharing was found in beta out-of-frame sequences because the signal-to-noise ratio was lowered by fewer shared sequences.

The library was made by 5' RACE. Sequencing used an Illumina HiSeq 2000. Template switching added a universal primer binding site, and the final cDNA carried a unique molecular identifier that allowed TCR cDNA molecules to be counted accurately. First-strand cDNA for TCR alpha and beta chains was synthesized from specific primers in the conserved constant-segment region. To control for contamination, each cDNA library was double barcoded with a SMART-Mk sample barcode plus Illumina barcodes. TruSeq adapter sequences and Illumina sample barcodes were added in two successive PCR steps. The Illumina HiSeq platform was used with custom primers to sequence TCR alpha and beta cDNA libraries. The source study handled its data this way. MiGEC processed the raw reads to extract unique molecular identifiers, while MiXCR was used to determine the CDR3 positions. For each individual, recombination models were inferred using an EM algorithm with the repgenHMM and IGoR tools. The tcR package in R was used for shared clonotype analysis, with sharing normalized by the product of cloneset sizes. To study raw recombination without the effects of thymic and clonal selection, out-of-frame nonproductive sequences were analyzed. The public reads were quality trimmed at Q25 with fastp and then assembled into clones with MiXCR by TCRdb, keeping productive beta chains. Rows matching on CDR3 protein sequence are summarized as one entry with the most common DNA and genes. The V and J calls were determined by TCRdb, not by the authors. Recorded for this sample are hundreds of thousands of distinct CDR3 sequences; about 7.6% of them occurred a single time. Together, the top ten hold approximately 1.5% of the sample.

Every donor was a healthy Caucasian. Three pairs of female monozygotic twins, all aged about 18 to 30 years, were included in the twin cohort. Peripheral blood mononuclear cells were the source from which RNA for the TCR libraries was isolated. These same records also appear under a second study, on yellow fever vaccine responses in identical twins. That second publication adds: According to the authors, the vaccine-induced T cell response in identical twins seemed to be partly convergent and partly specific to each individual. The study precisely tracked vaccine-responding T cell clones in identical twins.

The origin of this receptor is a woman under 30 in good health. The chain was built from TRBV18 and TRBJ1-3, with a tentative D gene TRBD1 over 6 matching bases. Sequenced input: PBMCs. The DNA is as follows: TGTGCCAGCTCACTGGGACAAGTTGGAAACACCATATATTTT. It codes for CASSLGQVGNTIYF.